The 31 T cell receptor beta chains below all came from one sample that was sequenced in a study of cytomegalovirus exposure and HLA in healthy donors. The PCR made use of 60 Vbeta and 13 Jbeta primers. Profiling relied on immunoSEQ multiplex PCR, and the TCRdb table lists in-frame clones only, not all of them. The sample gives about 140,000 clones, around 73% of which show up once; under 2% is in the top ten. The sequenced material came from PBMCs. These TCRs come from a female donor in good health and CMV-seronegative.

This clone occurred a few times. This chain joins TRBV6-5 and TRBJ1-2; D is uncertain. Germline V CDR1 and CDR2: MNHEY, SVGAGI. V was cut by 6 bases and J by 1 base, with 6 bases left in between. The CDR3 is made up of 12 amino acids. In nucleotides, the CDR3 is TGTGCCAGCAGCGGGAATAACTATGGCTACACCTTC. Translating it yields CASSGNNYGYTF.

The chain recombines TRBV9 with TRBJ2-5; 10 nucleotides agree with TRBD1. The J call may be faulty, since TRBJ2-7 better matches the DNA end. The CDR3 runs to 15 residues. Germline V CDR1 and CDR2: SGDLS, YYNGEE. CDR3 nucleotide sequence: TGTGCCAGCAGCGGAGGAGGGACAGGGGCCTACGAGCAGTACTTC. Translating gives CASSGGGTGAYEQYF.

The genes are TRBV4-2 and TRBJ2-5; 9 bases match TRBD2. The J call may be in error: the DNA end matches TRBJ2-7 better. The germline V gene has CDR1 LGHNA and CDR2 YNFKEQ. There are 13 residues in the CDR3. The CDR3 spells CASSPGLADEQYF. The CDR3 DNA reads TGTGCCAGCAGCCCGGGACTAGCAGACGAGCAGTACTTC.

This clone was found once. The chain employs TRBV10-1 and TRBJ1-6, with 7 nucleotides matching TRBD1. The CDR3 is made up of 15 amino acids. V was clipped by 6 bases and J by 10 bases; unmatched bases: 12. CDR1 WNHNN and CDR2 SYGVQD come from the germline V gene (reference sequence). This CDR3 is CASRKVQGFESPLHF. DNA of the CDR3: TGCGCCAGCAGGAAAGTACAGGGGTTTGAGTCACCCCTCCACTTT.

The chain joins TRBV10-3 to TRBJ2-6; 8 positions agree with TRBD1. Germline CDR1 and CDR2: ENHRY and SYGVKD. CDR3 length equals 17 residues. After removal of 4 bases from V and 1 base from J, the junction contained 6 bases not matched to a gene. In nucleotides, the CDR3 is TGTGCCATCAGTGGGGGACAGGCAACATCTGGGGCCAACGTCCTGACTTTC. It encodes CAISGGQATSGANVLTF.

This chain's CDR3 is CASSVQVYGYTF. The CDR3 nucleotides are TGTGCCAGTAGTGTACAGGTCTATGGCTACACCTTC. The chain combines TRBV19 with TRBJ1-2, with a possible D match to TRBD1 (5 bases). Germline V gene data show CDR1 as LNHDA and CDR2 as SQIVND (reference sequence). Trimming shortened V by 5 bases and J by 4 bases, and 8 bases separated the two germline ends. The CDR3 extends over 12 amino acids.

The V call is TRBV4-1, the J call TRBJ2-7, with TRBD1 as a possible D gene (6 bases). Germline values: CDR1 MGHRA, CDR2 YSYEKL. The CDR3 is made up of 13 amino acids. The V end was cut by 1 base, the J end by 7 bases, with 11 bases between. The CDR3 bases are TGCGCCAGCAGCCAAGTCAGGGGCGTTGAGCAGTACTTC. Protein product: CASSQVRGVEQYF.

The chain links TRBV7-6 to TRBJ2-7; 8 nucleotides align to TRBD1. Trimming took 4 bases from V and 7 from J; bases not matched to a gene: 12. CDR1 SGHVS and CDR2 FNYEAQ come from the germline V gene. CDR3 length equals 15 residues. The CDR3 spells CASSSQGAGPGEQYF. The CDR3, as DNA: TGTGCCAGCAGCTCGCAGGGGGCTGGTCCTGGAGAGCAGTACTTC.

This clone has more than one count but fewer than ten. The rearrangement links TRBV12-5 to TRBJ1-4, with 7 bases lining up with TRBD1. The germline V gene encodes CDR1 LGHNT and CDR2 FRNRAP. This CDR3 has 14 residues. The trim removed 4 bases at V and 8 bases at J, leaving 7 bases unmatched. The DNA for the CDR3 is TGTGCTAGTGGTTCGAGGGGGCAAGGGGAAAAACTGTTTTTT. The encoded protein is CASGSRGQGEKLFF. Complete variable domain (other parts from reference TRBV12-5 and TRBJ1-4): DARVTQTPRHKVTEMGQEVTMRCQPILGHNTVFWYRQTMMQGLELLAYFRNRAPLDDSGMPKDRFSAEMPDATLATLKIQPSEPRDSAVYFCASGSRGQGEKLFFGSGTQLSVL.

This chain links TRBV6-5 with TRBJ1-1, with TRBD1 matching over 7 bases. Germline CDR1 MNHEY, CDR2 SVGAGI. V dropped 2 bases and J dropped 2; count of bases not matched to a gene: 8. This CDR3 is 16 amino acids long. CDR3 sequence reads: CASSYRGTAINTEAFF. The CDR3 nucleotides are TGTGCCAGCAGTTACCGGGGGACAGCAATAAACACTGAAGCTTTCTTT.

The chain employs TRBV12-5 and TRBJ1-3; no firm D call. Germline CDR1 LGHNT, CDR2 FRNRAP. This CDR3 contains 16 residues. The germline V and J ends were trimmed by 7 bases and 0 bases, with 16 bases remaining between them. The DNA for the CDR3 is TGTGCTAGTGCCAAACGGTTCCGAAGCTCTGGAAACACCATATATTTT. This encodes CASAKRFRSSGNTIYF.

This clone was seen a few times. The V call is TRBV28, the J call TRBJ2-3, with D possibly matching TRBD2 (7 bases). V lost 4 bases, J lost 3 bases, and 14 bases lay in between. In germline, CDR1 is MDHEN, CDR2 SYDVKM. The CDR3 sequence is 15 residues long. This CDR3 reads CASSWGGLATDTQYF. The DNA for the CDR3 is TGTGCCAGCAGTTGGGGGGGCCTAGCGACAGATACGCAGTATTTT.

The chain has TRBV6-6 and TRBJ1-2; tentative D call: TRBD1 (6 bases). This CDR3 contains 15 residues. Trimming pared 7 bases from V and 4 bases from J, leaving 19 bases between. Germline CDR1 is MNHNY and CDR2 is SVGAGI (reference sequence). CDR3 DNA sequence: TGTGCCAGCACCGCAGGACAGCGGCGGGTCTATGGCTACACCTTC. Translated, it gives CASTAGQRRVYGYTF.

This clone has only a few counts. This sequence joins TRBV6-6 and TRBJ1-1, with D possibly TRBD1 on 5 matching bases. This CDR3 spans 16 amino acids. The V and J ends lost 7 bases and 3 bases respectively, with 21 bases between them. Germline lookup yields CDR1 MNHNY and CDR2 SVGAGI (reference sequence). The CDR3, as DNA: TGTGCCAGCAACTTACGTCCAGGGTTATCGGACACTGAAGCTTTCTTT. Its protein product is CASNLRPGLSDTEAFF.

This clone was seen a few times. The CDR3 region is CASSVRGSGANVLTF. The CDR3 DNA reads as TGTGCCAGCAGTGTAAGAGGCTCTGGGGCCAACGTCCTGACTTTC. The V and J genes are TRBV2 and TRBJ2-6; D not resolved. Germline lookup yields CDR1 SNHLY and CDR2 FYNNEI. V was cut by 4 bases and J by 0 bases, with 7 bases left in between. The CDR3 extends over 15 amino acids.

The chain links TRBV2 to TRBJ2-7, with 7 positions matching TRBD1. The germline V gene has CDR1 SNHLY and CDR2 FYNNEI. V lost 5 bases and J lost 6; bases outside the gene matches: 13. The CDR3 has 15 residues. The CDR3 loop reads CASSTLRGRPLEQYF. CDR3 in DNA: TGTGCCAGCAGTACCCTGAGGGGGCGACCCCTCGAGCAGTACTTC.

The V call is TRBV6-5, the J call TRBJ2-5; no definite D call. The CDR3 totals 13 residues. The germline CDR1 and CDR2 sequences are MNHEY and SVGAGI. V was cut by 5 bases and J by 5 bases, with 12 bases left in between. CDR3 DNA: TGTGCCAGCAGTGAGACCTCCAGGGAGACCCAGTACTTC. Amino acid sequence: CASSETSRETQYF.

This clone was recorded a few times. DNA for the CDR3: TGCGCCAGCAGCCCGGACAGGGTGGGCAATGAGCAGTTCTTC. It specifies CASSPDRVGNEQFF. V gene TRBV5-1 combines with J gene TRBJ2-1; TRBD1 matches at 8 bases. Trimming at V came to 4 bases and at J to 6 bases, leaving 6 bases not matched to a gene. The CDR3 contains 14 residues. Per germline, CDR1 SGHRS and CDR2 YFSETQ.

The chain uses TRBV7-8 and TRBJ2-7, with 8 bases fitting TRBD1. The CDR3 contains 16 residues. Germline V gives CDR1 SGHVS, CDR2 FQNEAQ. V shed 5 bases and J 7 bases; nucleotides not matched to a gene: 16. CDR3 DNA sequence: TGTGCCAGCAGCCACTGGACAGGGAAAACCCCTTGGGAGCAGTACTTC. Residues: CASSHWTGKTPWEQYF.

The chain joins TRBV19 to TRBJ1-1, with D hard to call. Germline V gene data show CDR1 as LNHDA and CDR2 as SQIVND (reference sequence). The CDR3 totals 14 residues. The V end lost 3 bases, the J end lost 4 bases, and 12 bases lay between the germline ends. In nucleotides, the CDR3 is TGTGCCAGTAGTATTGAGGGTTTGGGCACTGAAGCTTTCTTT. Protein sequence: CASSIEGLGTEAFF.

This clone was found once. V is TRBV14 and J is TRBJ1-1; D is unresolved. The CDR3 sequence is 16 residues long. Trimming shortened V by 1 base and J by 1 base, and 13 bases separated the two germline ends. Looked up from germline, CDR1 is SGHDN and CDR2 is FVKESK. The CDR3 protein is CASSQGPLRGNTEAFF. DNA of the CDR3: TGTGCCAGCAGCCAAGGCCCCCTTCGAGGGAACACTGAAGCTTTCTTT.

On this clone itself: Germline and junction disagree at one end, which may indicate a read error. The V call is TRBV5-1, the J call TRBJ2-7; D might be TRBD2 (6 bases). The CDR3 covers 15 residues. Germline lookup yields CDR1 SGHRS and CDR2 YFSETQ. CDR3 nucleotides: TGCGTCAGCAGCTTGGAATCAGGAGGGATCAACGAGCAGTACTTC. Protein sequence: CVSSLESGGINEQYF. Filled out from reference TRBV5-1 and TRBJ2-7, the complete variable domain reads KAGVTQTPRYLIKTRGQQVTLSCSPISGHRSVSWYQQTPGQGLQFLFEYFSETQRNKGNFPGRFSGRQFSNSRSEMNVSTLELGDSALYLCVSSLESGGINEQYFGPGTRLTVT.

In this sample, this clone turned up a few times. The chain links TRBV4-1 to TRBJ1-1; D remains unclear. The CDR3 covers 15 residues. V dropped 0 bases and J dropped 2 bases, with 10 bases sitting between them. Germline assignment: CDR1 MGHRA and CDR2 YSYEKL. As DNA, the CDR3 is TGCGCCAGCAGCCAAGATAGCGGCGAAAACACTGAAGCTTTCTTT. This encodes CASSQDSGENTEAFF.

V and J are TRBV5-1 and TRBJ2-7; 7 nucleotides line up with TRBD1. The CDR3 is made up of 13 amino acids. Per germline, CDR1 SGHRS and CDR2 YFSETQ. Trimming cost V 6 bases and J 1 base; bases outside gene matches: 4. The CDR3 sequence is CASMTGPSYEQYF. Written as DNA, the CDR3 is TGCGCCAGCATGACAGGGCCATCCTACGAGCAGTACTTC.

The CDR3 spells CASSSAGGGAFDGYTF. The CDR3 region has the DNA TGTGCCAGCAGTTCAGCGGGAGGGGGCGCTTTTGATGGCTACACCTTC. The gene calls are TRBV27 and TRBJ1-2; 7 bases match TRBD1. V lost 4 bases, J lost 6 bases, and 14 bases stayed unmatched. Germline V gene sequence: CDR1 MNHEY, CDR2 SMNVEV (reference sequence). The CDR3 runs 16 residues.

V is TRBV19 and J is TRBJ2-5; D perhaps matches TRBD1 (6 bases). Trimming left V 5 bases short and J 3 bases short, with 16 bases between. This CDR3 region has 15 residues. Germline V gene sequence: CDR1 LNHDA, CDR2 SQIVND (reference sequence). CDR3: CASSARKGQKETQYF. Here the CDR3 DNA reads TGTGCCAGTAGTGCCCGAAAAGGACAGAAAGAGACCCAGTACTTC. The full variable domain, rest sourced from reference TRBV19 and TRBJ2-5, is DGGITQSPKYLFRKEGQNVTLSCEQNLNHDAMYWYRQDPGQGLRLIYYSQIVNDFQKGDIAEGYSVSREKKESFPLTVTSAQKNPTAFYLCASSARKGQKETQYFGPGTRLLVL.

The chain combines TRBV7-8 with TRBJ2-5, with TRBD2 as a possible D gene (7 bases). The closer fit of TRBJ2-7 to the DNA end suggests the J call may be wrong. The CDR3 is made up of 15 amino acids. Germline V gene lookup returns CDR1 SGHVS and CDR2 FQNEAQ. The CDR3 nucleotides are TGTGCCAGCAGCTTAAGAGGGGGGGCCTCCTACGAGCAGTACTTC. Amino acid sequence: CASSLRGGASYEQYF.

This sequence joins TRBV18 and TRBJ2-7; TRBD2 agrees at 7 bases. The length of the CDR3 is 14 residues. CDR1 and CDR2 (germline): KGHSH, LQKENI. V trimming: 2 bases; J trimming: 5 bases; junction bases outside the gene matches: 6. CDR3 sequence (DNA): TGTGCCAGCTCACCAATGGCGGGAGACGACGAGCAGTACTTC. It specifies CASSPMAGDDEQYF.

The gene calls are TRBV7-9 and TRBJ2-7; 7 nucleotides line up with TRBD1. From germline, CDR1 is SEHNR and CDR2 FQNEAQ (reference sequence). Germline trimming cut 4 bases from V and 0 bases from J; bases unmatched to any gene: 15. There are 18 residues in the CDR3. The CDR3 here is CASSSYLTPTGRSYEQYF. The CDR3 DNA is TGTGCCAGCAGCTCGTATCTAACACCGACAGGGCGCTCCTACGAGCAGTACTTC.

The CDR3 reads CASSLATGSSYNSPLHF. The CDR3 bases are TGTGCCAGCAGCTTAGCGACAGGAAGCTCCTATAATTCACCCCTCCACTTT. V is TRBV7-9 and J is TRBJ1-6, with D possibly matching TRBD1 (6 bases). V was cut by 0 bases and J by 0 bases, with 9 bases left in between. This CDR3 has 17 amino acids. The germline gives CDR1 SEHNR, CDR2 FQNEAQ (reference sequence).

This sequence joins TRBV5-1 and TRBJ2-5, with 7 bases matching TRBD2. This CDR3 comprises 14 residues. The V segment lost 2 bases and the J segment 2 bases; nucleotides outside the gene matches: 3. Germline values: CDR1 SGHRS, CDR2 YFSETQ. This CDR3 reads CASSFGLEQETQYF. CDR3 nucleotide sequence: TGCGCCAGCAGCTTTGGACTAGAACAAGAGACCCAGTACTTC.